This T cell receptor (beta chain) was sequenced in a study of blood T cell repertoires in COVID-19. For the study at large: Sites across the United States, Italy and Spain contributed samples from acute and convalescent COVID-19. The cDNA or gDNA used as material had been derived from T cells, B-cell-depleted T cells, or PBMCs.

This CDR3 spans 16 amino acids. Germline V lookup: CDR1 LNHDA, CDR2 SQIVND (reference sequence). Trimming removed 2 bases from V and 4 bases from J, with 17 bases in between. Authors' analysis steps: Nucleated cell number was recorded as an estimate derived from reference gene primer amplification. The method was immunoSEQ multiplex PCR; TCRdb's version includes in-frame clones alone and lacks a portion of them. The V and J calls and the clone size are those of that table, but D and trimming were determined from the DNA. Of some 160,000 clones listed, around 80% were seen once; the top ten hold 6.5% to 7%.

The receptor comes from a man in his sixties or seventies with active or convalescent COVID-19. Input material: peripheral blood. The gene calls are TRBV19 and TRBJ2-5; a weak D match, TRBD2 (6 bases). In nucleotides, the CDR3 is TGTGCCAGTAGTATAAGAGGAGGGGTTGGGGGAGAGACCCAGTACTTC. It yields the protein CASSIRGGVGGETQYF.